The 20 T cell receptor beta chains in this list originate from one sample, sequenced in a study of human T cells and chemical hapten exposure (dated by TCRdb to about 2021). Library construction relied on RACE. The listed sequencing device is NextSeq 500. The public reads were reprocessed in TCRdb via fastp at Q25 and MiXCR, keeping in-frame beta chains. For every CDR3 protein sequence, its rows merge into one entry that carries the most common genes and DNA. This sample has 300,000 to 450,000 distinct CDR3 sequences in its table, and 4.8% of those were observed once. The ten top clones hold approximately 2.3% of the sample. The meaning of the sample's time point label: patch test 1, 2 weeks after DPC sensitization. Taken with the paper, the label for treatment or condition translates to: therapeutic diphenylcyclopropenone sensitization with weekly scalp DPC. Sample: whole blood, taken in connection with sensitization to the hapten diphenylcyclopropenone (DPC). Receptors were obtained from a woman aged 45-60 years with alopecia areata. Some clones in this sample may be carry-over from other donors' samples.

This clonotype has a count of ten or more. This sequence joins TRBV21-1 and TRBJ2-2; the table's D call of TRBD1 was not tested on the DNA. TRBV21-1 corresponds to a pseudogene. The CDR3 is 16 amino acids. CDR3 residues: CASSNRDRANTGELFF. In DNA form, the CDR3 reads TGTGCCAGCAGCAACCGGGACAGGGCGAACACCGGGGAGCTGTTTTTT.

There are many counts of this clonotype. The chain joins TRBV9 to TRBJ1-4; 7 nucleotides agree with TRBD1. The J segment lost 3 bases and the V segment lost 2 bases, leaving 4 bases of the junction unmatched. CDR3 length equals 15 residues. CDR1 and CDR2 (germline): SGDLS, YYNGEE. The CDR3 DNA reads TGTGCCAGCAGCGTGACAGGGATGGCTAATGAAAAACTGTTTTTT. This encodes CASSVTGMANEKLFF.

CDR3 protein: CASSPGLAGSDTDTQYF. For the CDR3, the DNA is TGTGCCAGCAGCCCCGGACTAGCGGGTTCAGACACAGATACGCAGTATTTT. The rearrangement uses TRBV7-9 and TRBJ2-3; 11 bases match TRBD2. Germline assignment: CDR1 SEHNR and CDR2 FQNEAQ (reference sequence). The V segment lost 5 bases and the J segment 2 bases; nucleotides outside the gene matches: 9. The CDR3 totals 17 residues.

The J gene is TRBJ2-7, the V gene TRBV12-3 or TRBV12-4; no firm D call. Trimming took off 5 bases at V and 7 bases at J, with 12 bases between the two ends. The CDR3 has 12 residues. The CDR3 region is CASSPGMGEQYF. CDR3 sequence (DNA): TGTGCCAGCAGTCCGGGTATGGGTGAGCAGTACTTC.

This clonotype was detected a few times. The CDR3 region has the DNA TGTGCCAGCAGTTTGTCGAAAGAGACCCAGTACTTC. Its protein product is CASSLSKETQYF. The rearrangement links TRBV28 to TRBJ2-5, with no clear D. Germline-derived CDR1 and CDR2 are MDHEN and SYDVKM. Trimming took off 3 bases at V and 3 bases at J, with 5 bases between the two ends. The CDR3 spans 12 residues.

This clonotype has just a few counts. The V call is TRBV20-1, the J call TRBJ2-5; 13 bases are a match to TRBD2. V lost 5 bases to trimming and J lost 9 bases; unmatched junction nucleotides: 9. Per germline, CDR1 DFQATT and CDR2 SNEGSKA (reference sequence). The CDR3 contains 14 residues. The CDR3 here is CSASPGTSGTSQYF. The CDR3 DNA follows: TGCAGTGCTTCACCGGGGACTAGCGGGACCTCCCAGTACTTC.

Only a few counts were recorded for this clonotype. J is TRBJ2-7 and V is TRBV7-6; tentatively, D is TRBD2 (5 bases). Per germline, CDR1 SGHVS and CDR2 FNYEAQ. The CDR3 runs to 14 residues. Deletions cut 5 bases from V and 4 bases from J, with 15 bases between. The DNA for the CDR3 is TGTGCCAGCAGCGCCGGGATGGAAGCTTACGAGCAGTACTTC. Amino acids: CASSAGMEAYEQYF.

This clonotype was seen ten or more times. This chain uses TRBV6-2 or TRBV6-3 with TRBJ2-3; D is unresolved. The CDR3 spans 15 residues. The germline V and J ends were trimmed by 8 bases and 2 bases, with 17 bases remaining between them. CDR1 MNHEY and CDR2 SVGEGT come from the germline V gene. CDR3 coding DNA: TGTGCCAGCTCACGCATCCGGGCCGCCACAGATACGCAGTATTTT. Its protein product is CASSRIRAATDTQYF.

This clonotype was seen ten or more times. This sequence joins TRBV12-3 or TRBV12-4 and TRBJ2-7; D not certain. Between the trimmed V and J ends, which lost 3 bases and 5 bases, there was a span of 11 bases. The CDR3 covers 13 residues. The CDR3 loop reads CASSLRRKDEQYF. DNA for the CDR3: TGTGCCAGCAGTTTGCGCAGGAAAGACGAGCAGTACTTC.

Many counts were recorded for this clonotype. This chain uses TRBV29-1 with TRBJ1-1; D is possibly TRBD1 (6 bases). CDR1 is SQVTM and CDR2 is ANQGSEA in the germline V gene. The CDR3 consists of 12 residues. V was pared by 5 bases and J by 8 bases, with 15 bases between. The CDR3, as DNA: TGCAGCGTTATTCGGGGGCAAGGAGAAGCTTTCTTT. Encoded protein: CSVIRGQGEAFF.

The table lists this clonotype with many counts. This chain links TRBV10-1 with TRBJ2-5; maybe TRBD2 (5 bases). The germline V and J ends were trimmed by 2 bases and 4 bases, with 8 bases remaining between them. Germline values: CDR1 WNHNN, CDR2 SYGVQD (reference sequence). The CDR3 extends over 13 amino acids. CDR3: CASSESGRETQYF. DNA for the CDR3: TGCGCCAGCAGTGAGAGCGGAAGAGAGACCCAGTACTTC.

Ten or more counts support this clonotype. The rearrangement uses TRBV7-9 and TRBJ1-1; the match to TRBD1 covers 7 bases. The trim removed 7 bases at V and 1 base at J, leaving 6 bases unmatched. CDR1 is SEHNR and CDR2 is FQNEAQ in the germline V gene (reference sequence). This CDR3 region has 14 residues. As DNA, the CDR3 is TGTGCCAGCACCCCCGGACAGGCGAACACTGAAGCTTTCTTT. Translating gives CASTPGQANTEAFF.

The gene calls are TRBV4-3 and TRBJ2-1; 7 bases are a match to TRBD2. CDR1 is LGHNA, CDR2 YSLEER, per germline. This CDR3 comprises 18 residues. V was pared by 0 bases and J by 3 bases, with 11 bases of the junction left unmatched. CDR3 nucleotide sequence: TGCGCCAGCAGCCAAGATCCAGCGCGGGAGTTTGTCTACAATGAGCAGTTCTTC. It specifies CASSQDPAREFVYNEQFF.

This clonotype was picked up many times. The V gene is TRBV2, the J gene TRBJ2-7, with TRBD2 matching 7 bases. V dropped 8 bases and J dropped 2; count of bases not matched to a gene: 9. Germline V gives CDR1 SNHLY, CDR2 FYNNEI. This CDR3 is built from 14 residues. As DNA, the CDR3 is TGTGCCAGCCGGATGAGGGAGGGCCCCTACGAGCAGTACTTC. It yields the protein CASRMREGPYEQYF.

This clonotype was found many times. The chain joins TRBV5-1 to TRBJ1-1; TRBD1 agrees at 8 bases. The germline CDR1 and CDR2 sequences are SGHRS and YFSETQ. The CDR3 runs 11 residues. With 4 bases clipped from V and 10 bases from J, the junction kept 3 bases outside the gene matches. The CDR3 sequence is CASSEDRVAFF. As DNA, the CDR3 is TGCGCCAGCAGCGAGGACAGGGTAGCTTTCTTT. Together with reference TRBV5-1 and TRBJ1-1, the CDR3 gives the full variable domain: KAGVTQTPRYLIKTRGQQVTLSCSPISGHRSVSWYQQTPGQGLQFLFEYFSETQRNKGNFPGRFSGRQFSNSRSEMNVSTLELGDSALYLCASSEDRVAFFGQGTRLTVV.

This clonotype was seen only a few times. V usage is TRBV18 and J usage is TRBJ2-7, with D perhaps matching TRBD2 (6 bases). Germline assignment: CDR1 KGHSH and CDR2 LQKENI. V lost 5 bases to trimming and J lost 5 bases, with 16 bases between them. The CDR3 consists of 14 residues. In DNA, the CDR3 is TGTGCCAGCTCAACATTTAGCCCGGGGGACGAGCAGTACTTC. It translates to CASSTFSPGDEQYF.

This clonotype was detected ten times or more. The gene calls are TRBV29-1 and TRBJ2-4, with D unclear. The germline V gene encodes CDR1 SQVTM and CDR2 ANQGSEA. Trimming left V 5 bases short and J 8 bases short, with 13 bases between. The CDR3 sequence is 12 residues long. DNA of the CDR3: TGCAGCGTTTCCATAAGGGCGGACATTCAGTACTTC. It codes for CSVSIRADIQYF.

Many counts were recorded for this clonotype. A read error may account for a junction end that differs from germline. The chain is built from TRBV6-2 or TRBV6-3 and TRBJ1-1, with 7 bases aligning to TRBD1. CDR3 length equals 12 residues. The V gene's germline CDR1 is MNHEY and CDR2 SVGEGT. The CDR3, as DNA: TGTGCCAGCAGAGGGGGCGGTCTGGGATTCATCTTT. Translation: CASRGGGLGFIF.

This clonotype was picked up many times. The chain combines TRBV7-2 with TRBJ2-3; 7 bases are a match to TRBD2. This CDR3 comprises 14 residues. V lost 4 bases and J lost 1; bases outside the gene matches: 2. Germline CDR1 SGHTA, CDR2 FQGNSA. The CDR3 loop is CASSSSGGTDTQYF. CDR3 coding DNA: TGTGCCAGCAGCTCTAGCGGCGGCACAGATACGCAGTATTTT.

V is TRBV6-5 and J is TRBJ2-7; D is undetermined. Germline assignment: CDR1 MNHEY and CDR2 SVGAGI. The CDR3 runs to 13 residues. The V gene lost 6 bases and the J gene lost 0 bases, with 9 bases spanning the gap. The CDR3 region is CASRRLSSYEQYF. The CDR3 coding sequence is TGTGCCAGCAGGAGGTTGAGCTCCTACGAGCAGTACTTC.